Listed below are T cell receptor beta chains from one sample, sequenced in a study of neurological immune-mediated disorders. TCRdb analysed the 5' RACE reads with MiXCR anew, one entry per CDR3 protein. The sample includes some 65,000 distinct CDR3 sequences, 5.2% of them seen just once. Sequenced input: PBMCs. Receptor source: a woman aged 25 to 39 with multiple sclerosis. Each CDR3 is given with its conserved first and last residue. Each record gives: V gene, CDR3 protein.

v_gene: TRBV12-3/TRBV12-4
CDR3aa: CASSLVQGGGNTIYF

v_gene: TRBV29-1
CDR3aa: CSVARAGAGNEQFF

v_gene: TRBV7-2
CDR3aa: CASSLAGGRELFF

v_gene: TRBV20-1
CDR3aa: CSAVSGQGKPNTEAFF

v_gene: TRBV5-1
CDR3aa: CASSLDPPNNEQFF

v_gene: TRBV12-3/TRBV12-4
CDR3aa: CASSPGQDNTGELFF

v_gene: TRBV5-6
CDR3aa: CASSPTGKGRQEQYF

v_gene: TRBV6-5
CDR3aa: CASSYSSPVSYEQYF

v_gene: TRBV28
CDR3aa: CASSFRGEKLFF

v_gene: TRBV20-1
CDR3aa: CSAFPSGGPGQYF

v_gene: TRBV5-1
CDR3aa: CASSLEGGRNQPQHF